This T cell receptor beta chain was documented in a study of beta chain features in type 1 diabetes (dated by TCRdb to 2017 to 2018). Study-wide context: No differences in mean age, gender distribution, total cell number or subset yield were found between patients and healthy donors. A total of roughly 100 million sorted cells were examined across all samples, and a strong correlation was observed between cell number per subset and RNA yield. In the study, recently diagnosed type 1 diabetes patients and matched healthy donors were compared on the TCRB repertoires of their sorted circulating CD4+ T cell subsets. Whereas all 30 or so donors provided naive and central memory subsets, regulatory and stem cell-like memory subsets were isolated from just 8 patients and about eight healthy donors. General study outcomes and caveats: Naive, central memory and regulatory TCRB repertoires appeared to be more similar among patients than among healthy donors. Patients with type 1 diabetes made fewer insertions and deleted more nucleotides at VDJ recombination sites, implying thymic rearrangement abnormalities. Sequencing cDNA rather than genomic DNA could over-represent highly expressing activated cells, although activation and CD3 levels did not differ between groups. Shorter templates might have been favored by PCR, but patient and control samples were amplified and corrected together, so both groups would have been affected equally by any skew. HLA sub-analyses involved small numbers of individuals, so any influence of HLA type on TCRB rearrangement remained unresolved. A moderate but significant shortening of TCRB CDR3 length was observed in type 1 diabetes patients in all four CD4+ subsets.

A note on this clone: The clone's antigen remains unknown. Per-base qualities were not stored, and no clone one base away is much larger.

From the cysteine up to the phenylalanine, the CDR3 has a length of 12 residues. Just the 36-base CDR3 DNA is kept, in frame starting at base 1. CDR1 SEHNR and CDR2 FQNEAQ are derived from the germline V gene (reference sequence). Germline trimming: 4 bases from V, 11 bases from J; junction bases outside gene matches: 4. All of the isolated RNA was reverse transcribed with the High Capacity cDNA Reverse Transcription Kit, so expressed TCRB transcripts were sequenced. Deep immunoSEQ sequencing was applied to naive, central memory and regulatory T cell samples, giving an average of about 3.7 million total reads per sample. Sorted cells were lysed in RLT buffer, and RNA was extracted using DNase-treated RNeasy Micro or Mini kits according to cell number. To prevent cross-contamination, every cell subset was processed on its own, while patient and healthy donor samples were processed together. The immunoSEQ multiplex PCR was used to amplify TCRB sequences from cDNA, generating 87-bp fragments that spanned the CDR3 region. Amplicons were sequenced on the Illumina HiSeq platform. In the original analysis: Synthetic template baselines were used to correct PCR bias computationally, reads within Hamming distance 2 were collapsed together, and singletons that could not be merged were discarded. By aligning reads against IMGT, V, D and J genes, CDR3 length, and insertions or deletions at six rearrangement sites were assigned. Within each subset, clonotype counts were normalized to sorted cell number, and only after that were true diversity and Gini coefficients computed with the tcR R package. Repertoire sharing was quantified using the overlap coefficient calculated on TCRB nucleotide sequences. As a proxy for the pre-selection repertoire, out-of-frame TCRB sequences from naive cells were analyzed. In TCRdb, the immuneACCESS table is reduced to in-frame sequences with V and J assigned. These tables do not hold every clone; where another copy was compared, an unresolved V gene accounts for under half, and the others remain unexplained. V and J calls and clone size follow that table, whereas D and trimming were derived from the DNA. This sample gives 640,000 or so clones in total; 13% of them show up just once. The top ten constitute 0.022% of the sample.

Each donor gave one peripheral blood draw, approximately 120 mL on average, collected into heparinised tubes. A BD FACSAria II was used to sort naive, central memory, regulatory and stem cell-like memory CD4+ T cells with a panel that included CD45RO, CCR7, CD25, CD127, CD95 and CD27. Every sorted population had a purity above 98%. PBMCs were isolated immediately by Lymphoprep density gradient centrifugation and stained directly without culture. So that batch effects would be minimized, each experiment stained and sorted samples in pairs, pairing one healthy donor with one patient. Rearrangement joined TRBV7-9 to TRBJ1-4, with 7 bases in between that match TRBD1. The TCR originated in a man aged 18 to 30 with type 1 diabetes. The sequencing sample was made of naive CD4+ T cells from blood. This specimen's cell subset or site label, interpreted: true naive CD4+ T cells. The nucleotides read TGTGCCAGCAGCTCCACAGGGGACAAACTGTTTTTT. It translates as CASSSTGDKLFF.